This TCR beta chain was found in a study of human T cells and chemical hapten exposure. Findings of the study overall: A positive correlation with patch test score was shown by PT1 expanded TCR counts.

Described time point: patch test 1, 2 weeks after DPC sensitization. The sample's treatment: therapeutic diphenylcyclopropenone sensitization with weekly scalp DPC. V was clipped by 0 bases and J by 4 bases, with 6 bases between them. The CDR3 is 13 residues long. From germline, CDR1 is MNHEY and CDR2 SMNVEV (reference sequence). This clonotype was counted many times. Its matching antigen is unknown. Via MiXCR, TCRdb re-called the RACE reads, giving one row per CDR3 protein. The table has 300,000 to 450,000 distinct CDR3 sequences, 4% to 5.5% seen once. This sequence joins TRBV27 and TRBJ1-2; D unresolved. The specimen comprised whole blood, sampled in connection with sensitization to the hapten diphenylcyclopropenone (DPC). This clonotype originated in a woman between 45 and 65 years old with alopecia areata. Some clones in this sample may be carry-over from other donors' samples. CDR3 DNA sequence: TGTGCCAGCAGTTTATCAGGTTCCTATGGCTACACCTTC. It codes for CASSLSGSYGYTF.